The text below deals with one T cell receptor (beta chain). Its cognate antigen is unknown. This entry comes from a study of cytomegalovirus exposure and HLA in healthy donors. Study details: An earlier analysis found 117 million unique TCR beta sequences from 150 million to 200 million T cells. Inside one of the first data releases sat about 85 million unique TCRs taken from HLA-typed donors. Findings of the study overall: As was reported, the HLA-A and HLA-B alleles of most subjects were accurately predicted from TCR beta sequences. The authors confirmed in vitro that a few CMV-associated chains were specific for CMV antigens.

13 Jbeta primers and 60 Vbeta primers were used for the PCR. Sequencing was performed with immunoSEQ multiplex PCR; in TCRdb, only in-frame clones are kept and a portion is missing. The table includes around 130,000 clones, roughly 76% detected once. This clonotype was sampled from a female donor in good health and CMV-seronegative. The sequencing sample was made of PBMCs.

The CDR3 region has the DNA TGTGCCAGCAGCGTAGCCTCGGGACAGGGGTTATACGAGCAGTACTTC. Translated: CASSVASGQGLYEQYF. V gene TRBV9 combines with J gene TRBJ2-7; 10 bases fit TRBD1. Germline CDR1 and CDR2: SGDLS and YYNGEE. Trimming removed 0 bases from V and 4 bases from J; junction bases left unmatched: 7. The CDR3 totals 16 residues. Variable domain in full (rest from reference TRBV9 and TRBJ2-7): DSGVTQTPKHLITATGQRVTLRCSPRSGDLSVYWYQQSLDQGLQFLIQYYNGEERAKGNILERFSAQQFPDLHSELNLSSLELGDSALYFCASSVASGQGLYEQYFGPGTRLTVT.